Described below is a single TCR beta chain sequence and its context. This sample was included in a study of blood T cell repertoires in COVID-19. About the study: Italy, Spain and the United States were the sources of the convalescent and acute COVID-19 samples. T cells, B-cell-depleted T cells, or PBMCs supplied cDNA or gDNA.

Cohort allocation depended upon clinical history that participants reported. Within the 2 weeks before study entry, each person in the exposed group met a COVID-19 case. The CDR3 sequence is 16 residues long. V dropped 3 bases and J dropped 7; count of bases not matched to a gene: 8. Germline V gene lookup returns CDR1 SGHTA and CDR2 FQGTGA. Here immunoSEQ multiplex PCR was the method, and the copy in TCRdb shows in-frame clones only, minus some. The sample includes 200,000 to 250,000 clones, 75% to 90% seen only once; the top ten take more than 3%. The J gene is TRBJ2-1, the V gene TRBV7-3, with TRBD2 matching over 11 bases. Sequenced: PBMCs or T cells enriched from blood (not recorded which). The TCR sequence derives from a woman in her twenties or thirties who had been exposed to COVID-19. CDR3 protein: CASSFLPLAGVNEQFF. CDR3 sequence (DNA): TGTGCCAGCAGCTTTCTACCACTAGCGGGAGTAAATGAGCAGTTCTTC.